This T cell receptor beta chain was identified during a study of cytomegalovirus exposure and HLA in healthy donors. Assay: immunoSEQ multiplex PCR; the TCRdb copy retains only in-frame clones and omits some. The table records some 160,000 clones, approximately 90% of them present only once. Sequencing was carried out using PBMCs. This clonotype was obtained from a man aged 18-30 years in good health and CMV-seronegative.

The CDR3 bases are TGTGCCAGCAGCTTGTTGTCTGGCAGGCTGTATGGCTACACCTTC. Protein product: CASSLLSGRLYGYTF. The chain links TRBV5-6 to TRBJ1-2; D unclear. The V and J ends lost 1 base and 5 bases respectively, with 15 bases between them. This CDR3 is 15 amino acids long. Germline V gives CDR1 SGHDT, CDR2 YYEEEE.